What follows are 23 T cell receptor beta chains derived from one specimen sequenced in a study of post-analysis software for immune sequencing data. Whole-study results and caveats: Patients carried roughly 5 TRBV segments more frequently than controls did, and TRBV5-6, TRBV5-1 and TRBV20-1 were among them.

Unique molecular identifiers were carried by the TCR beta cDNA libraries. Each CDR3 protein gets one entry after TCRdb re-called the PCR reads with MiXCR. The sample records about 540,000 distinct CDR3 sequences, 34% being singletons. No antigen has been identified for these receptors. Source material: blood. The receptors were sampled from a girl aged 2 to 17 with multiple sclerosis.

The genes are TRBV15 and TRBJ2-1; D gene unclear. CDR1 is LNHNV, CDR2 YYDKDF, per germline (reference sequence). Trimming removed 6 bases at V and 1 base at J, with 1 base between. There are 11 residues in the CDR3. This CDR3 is CATRSYNEQFF. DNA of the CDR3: TGTGCCACCAGGTCCTACAATGAGCAGTTCTTC.

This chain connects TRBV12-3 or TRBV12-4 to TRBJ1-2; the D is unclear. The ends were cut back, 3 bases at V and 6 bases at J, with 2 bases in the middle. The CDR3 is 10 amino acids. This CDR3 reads CASSFNGYTF. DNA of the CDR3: TGTGCCAGCAGTTTCAATGGCTACACCTTC.

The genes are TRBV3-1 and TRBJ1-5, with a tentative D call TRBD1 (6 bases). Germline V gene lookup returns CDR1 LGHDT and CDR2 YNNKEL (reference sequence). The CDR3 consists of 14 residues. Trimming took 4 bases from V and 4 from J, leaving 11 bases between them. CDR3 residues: CASSRTAGNQPQHF. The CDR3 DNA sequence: TGTGCCAGCAGCCGGACAGCTGGAAATCAGCCCCAGCATTTT.

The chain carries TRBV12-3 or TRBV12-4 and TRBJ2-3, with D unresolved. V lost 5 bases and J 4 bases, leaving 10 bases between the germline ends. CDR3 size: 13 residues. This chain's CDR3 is CASSPPGADTQYF. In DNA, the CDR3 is TGTGCCAGCAGTCCACCGGGTGCAGATACGCAGTATTTT.

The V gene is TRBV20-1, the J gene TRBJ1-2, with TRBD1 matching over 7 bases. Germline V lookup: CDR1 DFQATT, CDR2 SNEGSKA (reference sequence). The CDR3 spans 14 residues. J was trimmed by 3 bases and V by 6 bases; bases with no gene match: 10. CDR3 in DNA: TGCAGTGCGGGACAGCCTCAAACCGACTATGGCTACACCTTC. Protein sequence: CSAGQPQTDYGYTF.

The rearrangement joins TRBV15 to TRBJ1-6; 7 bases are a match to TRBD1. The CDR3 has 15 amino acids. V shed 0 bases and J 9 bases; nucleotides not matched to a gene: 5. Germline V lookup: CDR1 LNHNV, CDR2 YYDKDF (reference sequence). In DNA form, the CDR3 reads TGTGCCACCAGCAGAGAAGACAGGGCCGGTTCACCCCTCCACTTT. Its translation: CATSREDRAGSPLHF.

The CDR3 sequence: CSLSGGTEAFF. CDR3 coding DNA: TGCAGCTTAAGCGGGGGGACTGAAGCTTTCTTT. The chain uses TRBV29-1 and TRBJ1-1, with D perhaps TRBD1 (5 bases). V was cut by 8 bases and J by 5 bases, with 12 bases left in between. The V gene's germline CDR1 is SQVTM and CDR2 ANQGSEA. The CDR3 has 11 amino acids. Variable domain in full (rest from reference TRBV29-1 and TRBJ1-1): SAVISQKPSRDICQRGTSLTIQCQVDSQVTMMFWYRQQPGQSLTLIATANQGSEATYESGFVIDKFPISRPNLTFSTLTVSNMSPEDSSIYLCSLSGGTEAFFGQGTRLTVV.

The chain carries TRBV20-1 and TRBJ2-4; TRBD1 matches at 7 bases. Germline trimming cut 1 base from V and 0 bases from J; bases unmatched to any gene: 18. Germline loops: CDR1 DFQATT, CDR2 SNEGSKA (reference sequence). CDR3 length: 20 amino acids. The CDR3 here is CSARAQWSGLRGRAKNIQYF. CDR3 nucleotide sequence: TGCAGTGCTAGAGCCCAGTGGAGTGGGCTAAGGGGGCGAGCCAAAAACATTCAGTACTTC.

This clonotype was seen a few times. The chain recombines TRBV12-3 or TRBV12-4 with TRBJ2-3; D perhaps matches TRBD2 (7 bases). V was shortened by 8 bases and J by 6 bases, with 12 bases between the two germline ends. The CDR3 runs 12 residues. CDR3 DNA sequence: TGTGCCAGCGGGGGGGCGGTGGATACGCAGTATTTT. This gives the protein CASGGAVDTQYF.

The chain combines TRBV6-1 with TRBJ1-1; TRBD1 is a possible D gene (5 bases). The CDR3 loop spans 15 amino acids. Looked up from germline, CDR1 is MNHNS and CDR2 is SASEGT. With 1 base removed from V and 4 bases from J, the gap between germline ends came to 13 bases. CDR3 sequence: CASSEGQPRATEAFF. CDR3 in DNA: TGTGCCAGCAGTGAAGGTCAGCCCAGGGCCACTGAAGCTTTCTTT.

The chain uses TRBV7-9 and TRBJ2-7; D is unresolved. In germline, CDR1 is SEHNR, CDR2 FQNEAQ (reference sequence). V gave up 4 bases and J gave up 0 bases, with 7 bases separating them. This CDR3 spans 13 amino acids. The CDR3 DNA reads TGTGCCAGCAGCTATGAGAGCTCCTACGAGCAGTACTTC. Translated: CASSYESSYEQYF.

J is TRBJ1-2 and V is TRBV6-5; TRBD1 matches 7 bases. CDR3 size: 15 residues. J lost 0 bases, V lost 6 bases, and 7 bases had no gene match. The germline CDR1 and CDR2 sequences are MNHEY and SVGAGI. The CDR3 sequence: CASSRGTEANYGYTF. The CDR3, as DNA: TGTGCCAGCAGCCGGGGGACAGAGGCTAACTATGGCTACACCTTC.

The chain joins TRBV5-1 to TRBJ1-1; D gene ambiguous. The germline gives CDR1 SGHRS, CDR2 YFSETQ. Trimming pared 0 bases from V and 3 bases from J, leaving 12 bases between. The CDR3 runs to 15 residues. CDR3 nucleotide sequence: TGCGCCAGCAGCTTGGTTATCGGCAGATACACTGAAGCTTTCTTT. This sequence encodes CASSLVIGRYTEAFF.

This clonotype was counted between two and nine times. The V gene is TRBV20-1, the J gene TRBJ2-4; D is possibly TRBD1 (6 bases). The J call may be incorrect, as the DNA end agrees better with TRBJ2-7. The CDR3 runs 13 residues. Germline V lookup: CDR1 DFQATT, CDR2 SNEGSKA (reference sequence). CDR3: CSARVQGVDEQYF. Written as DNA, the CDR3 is TGCAGTGCTAGGGTACAGGGAGTCGACGAGCAGTACTTC.

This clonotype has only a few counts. The chain's CDR3 is CASSQVRADETQYF. CDR3 sequence (DNA): TGTGCCAGCAGCCAAGTGCGGGCTGATGAGACCCAGTACTTC. The rearrangement uses TRBV3-1 and TRBJ2-5; D may be TRBD2 (5 bases). Trimming took off 1 base at V and 5 bases at J, with 11 bases between the two ends. Germline V lookup: CDR1 LGHDT, CDR2 YNNKEL (reference sequence). This CDR3 has 14 amino acids.

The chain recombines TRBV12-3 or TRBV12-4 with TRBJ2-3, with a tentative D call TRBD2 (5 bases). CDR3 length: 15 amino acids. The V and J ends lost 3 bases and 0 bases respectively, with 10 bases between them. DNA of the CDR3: TGTGCCAGCAGTTTTAGGGCGGGCAGCACAGATACGCAGTATTTT. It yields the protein CASSFRAGSTDTQYF.

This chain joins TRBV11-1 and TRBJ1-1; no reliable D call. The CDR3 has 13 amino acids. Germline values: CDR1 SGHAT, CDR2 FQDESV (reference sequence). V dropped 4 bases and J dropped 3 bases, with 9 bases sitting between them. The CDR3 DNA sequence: TGTGCCAGCAGCTCGGAGGCATACACTGAAGCTTTCTTT. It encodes CASSSEAYTEAFF.

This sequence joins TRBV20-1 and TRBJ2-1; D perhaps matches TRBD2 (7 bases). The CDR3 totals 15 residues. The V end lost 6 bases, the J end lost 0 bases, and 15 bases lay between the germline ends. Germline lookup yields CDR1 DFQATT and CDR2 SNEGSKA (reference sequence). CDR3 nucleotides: TGCAGTGCACCGAAGGGGGGGAGCTCCTACAATGAGCAGTTCTTC. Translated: CSAPKGGSSYNEQFF.

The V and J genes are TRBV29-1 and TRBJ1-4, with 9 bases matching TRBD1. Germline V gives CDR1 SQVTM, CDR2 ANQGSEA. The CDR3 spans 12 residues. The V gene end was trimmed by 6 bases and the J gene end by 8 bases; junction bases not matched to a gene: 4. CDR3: CSVPDRGEKLFF. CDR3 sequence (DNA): TGCAGCGTACCTGACAGGGGGGAAAAACTGTTTTTT.

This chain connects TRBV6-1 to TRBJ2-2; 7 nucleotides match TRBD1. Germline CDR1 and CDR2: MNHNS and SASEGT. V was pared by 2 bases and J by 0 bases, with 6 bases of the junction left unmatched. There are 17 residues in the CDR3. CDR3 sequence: CASSETLTGANTGELFF. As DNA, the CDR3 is TGTGCCAGCAGTGAAACATTAACAGGGGCGAACACCGGGGAGCTGTTTTTT.

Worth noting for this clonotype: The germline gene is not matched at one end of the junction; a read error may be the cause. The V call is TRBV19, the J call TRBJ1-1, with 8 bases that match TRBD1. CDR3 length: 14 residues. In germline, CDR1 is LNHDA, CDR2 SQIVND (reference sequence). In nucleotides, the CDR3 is TGTGCCAGTAGCCCAGGGGGCAGGGGCACTGAAGCGTTCTTT. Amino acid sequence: CASSPGGRGTEAFF.

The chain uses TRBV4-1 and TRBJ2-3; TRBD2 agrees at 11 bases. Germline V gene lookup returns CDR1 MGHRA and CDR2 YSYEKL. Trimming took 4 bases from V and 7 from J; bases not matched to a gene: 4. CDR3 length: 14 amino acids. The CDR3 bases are TGCGCCAGCAGCCTACTAGCGGGGGCTAATACGCAGTATTTT. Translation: CASSLLAGANTQYF.

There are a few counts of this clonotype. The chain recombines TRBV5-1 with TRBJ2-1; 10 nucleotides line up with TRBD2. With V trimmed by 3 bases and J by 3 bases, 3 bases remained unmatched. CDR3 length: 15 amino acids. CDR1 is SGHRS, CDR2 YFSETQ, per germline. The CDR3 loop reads CASSYPSGGYNEQFF. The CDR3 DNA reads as TGCGCCAGCAGCTACCCTAGCGGGGGCTACAATGAGCAGTTCTTC. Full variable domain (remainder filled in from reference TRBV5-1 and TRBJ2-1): KAGVTQTPRYLIKTRGQQVTLSCSPISGHRSVSWYQQTPGQGLQFLFEYFSETQRNKGNFPGRFSGRQFSNSRSEMNVSTLELGDSALYLCASSYPSGGYNEQFFGPGTRLTVL.